This T cell receptor beta chain derives from a study of shared clonotypes between healthy human individuals. About the study: Aged 18 to 49, the donors were two women and a few men.

Each subset's genomic DNA was shared equally among a number of immunoSEQ plates. How the authors handled the data: Sequence data from immunoSEQ were junction-only and lacked quality scores; consequently, filtering differed. Clones were sequenced by immunoSEQ multiplex PCR, and TCRdb holds only the in-frame ones, with some missing. The DNA was the basis for D and trimming; V, J and clone size are from that table. The sample has about 1.5 million clones, 98% seen once; the top ten hold less than 0.55%. This clone was observed once. The sample comprised naive CD4+ T cells sorted from blood. Indicated subset: CD45RA+ positively selected. This TCR came from a man under 40 in good health.

The CDR3 region is CASSLGLAVVYEQYF. As DNA, the CDR3 is TGCGCCAGCAGCTTGGGGCTAGCGGTGGTCTACGAGCAGTACTTC. The rearrangement uses TRBV5-1 and TRBJ2-7; TRBD2 matches at 7 bases. Germline loops: CDR1 SGHRS, CDR2 YFSETQ. The CDR3 consists of 15 residues. The junction had 6 bases not matched to a gene; V was cut back by 0 bases and J by 3 bases.